This T cell receptor beta chain is from a study of T cell changes during pregnancy in multiple sclerosis. Assay used: immunoSEQ multiplex PCR; TCRdb lists only in-frame clones, some missing. The data show tens of thousands of clones, with roughly nine tenths seen just once and approximately 5% held by the top ten. The TCR was taken from a female donor with multiple sclerosis, enrolled in a pregnancy study. Sequenced material: CD8+ T cells from peripheral blood mononuclear cells, taken before pregnancy.

Written as DNA, the CDR3 is TGTGCCAGCAGCTACGACAGGGAGGAAAAACTGTTTTTT. Translated: CASSYDREEKLFF. J is TRBJ1-4 and V is TRBV11-1, with TRBD1 matching 7 bases. V lost 4 bases and J lost 8; bases outside the gene matches: 4. This CDR3 is 13 amino acids long. From germline, CDR1 is SGHAT and CDR2 FQDESV (reference sequence).